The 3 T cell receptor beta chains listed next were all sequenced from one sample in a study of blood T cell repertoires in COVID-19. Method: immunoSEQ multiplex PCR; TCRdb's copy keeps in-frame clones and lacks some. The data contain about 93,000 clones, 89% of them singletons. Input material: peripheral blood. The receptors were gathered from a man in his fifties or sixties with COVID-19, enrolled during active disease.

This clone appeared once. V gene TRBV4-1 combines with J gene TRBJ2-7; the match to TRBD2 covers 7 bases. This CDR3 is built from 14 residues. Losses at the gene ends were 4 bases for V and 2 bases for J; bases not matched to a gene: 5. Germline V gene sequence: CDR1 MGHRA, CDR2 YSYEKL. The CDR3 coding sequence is TGCGCCAGCAGCCTTCAAGCGGGGACCTACGAGCAGTACTTC. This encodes CASSLQAGTYEQYF.

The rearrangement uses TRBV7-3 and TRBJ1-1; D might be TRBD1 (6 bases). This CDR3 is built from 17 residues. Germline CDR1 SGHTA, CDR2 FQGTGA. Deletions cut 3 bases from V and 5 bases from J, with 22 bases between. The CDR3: CASSFRGPPSPRTEAFF. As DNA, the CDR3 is TGTGCCAGCAGCTTCAGGGGCCCTCCATCTCCGAGGACTGAAGCTTTCTTT.

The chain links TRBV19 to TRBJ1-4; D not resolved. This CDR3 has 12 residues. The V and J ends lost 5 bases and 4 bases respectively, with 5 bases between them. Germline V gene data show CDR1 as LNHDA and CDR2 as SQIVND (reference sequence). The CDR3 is CASSFFNEKLFF. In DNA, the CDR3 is TGTGCCAGTAGTTTCTTTAATGAAAAACTGTTTTTT. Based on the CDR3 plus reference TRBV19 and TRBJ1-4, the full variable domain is DGGITQSPKYLFRKEGQNVTLSCEQNLNHDAMYWYRQDPGQGLRLIYYSQIVNDFQKGDIAEGYSVSREKKESFPLTVTSAQKNPTAFYLCASSFFNEKLFFGSGTQLSVL.